This passage covers 19 T cell receptor beta chains from one sample sequenced in a study of immune evolution from preneoplasia to lung adenocarcinoma. Sequenced by immunoSEQ multiplex PCR; TCRdb stores in-frame clones only, minus some. The data show around 41,000 clones, with less than 85% seen just once and about 4.7% held by the top ten. The sample consisted of FFPE invasive lung adenocarcinoma tissue. The origin of the receptors is a person aged 55 to 70 with lung adenocarcinoma.

The chain links TRBV10-1 to TRBJ2-2, with D unclear. Deletions cut 2 bases from V and 2 bases from J, with 0 bases between. This CDR3 region has 12 residues. CDR1 is WNHNN and CDR2 is SYGVQD in the germline V gene (reference sequence). The CDR3 spells CASSENTGELFF. The CDR3 region has the DNA TGCGCCAGCAGTGAGAACACCGGGGAGCTGTTTTTT.

The CDR3 nucleotides read TGTGCCAGCAGTTTATCTAGGGACACTGAAGCTTTCTTT. It codes for CASSLSRDTEAFF. The V call is TRBV27, the J call TRBJ1-1; D uncertain. This CDR3 contains 13 residues. Deletions cut 0 bases from V and 3 bases from J, with 5 bases between. CDR1 and CDR2 from the germline V gene are MNHEY and SMNVEV (reference sequence).

This clone was recorded only once. CDR3 amino acids: CASSTGGDSGANVLTF. The CDR3 DNA follows: TGTGCCAGCAGCACTGGGGGCGACTCTGGGGCCAACGTCCTGACTTTC. This chain joins TRBV7-9 and TRBJ2-6, with D possibly matching TRBD1 (6 bases). CDR3 length: 16 amino acids. V was shortened by 5 bases and J by 0 bases, with 11 bases between the two germline ends. Germline CDR1 reads SEHNR; CDR2 reads FQNEAQ (reference sequence).

The chain employs TRBV5-4 and TRBJ2-1; 13 bases are a match to TRBD2. The CDR3 covers 16 residues. J was trimmed by 6 bases and V by 4 bases; bases with no gene match: 7. In germline, CDR1 is SGHNT, CDR2 YYREEE (reference sequence). Here the CDR3 DNA reads TGTGCCAGCAGCCCTGGACTAGCGGGAGTTCCCAATGAGCAGTTCTTC. As protein: CASSPGLAGVPNEQFF.

This chain connects TRBV18 to TRBJ2-1; no clear D. Germline CDR1 and CDR2: KGHSH and LQKENI. V shed 3 bases and J shed 8 bases, with 11 bases lying between them. The CDR3 extends over 13 amino acids. As DNA, the CDR3 is TGTGCCAGCTCACCCCTCTTGCGCGATGAGCAGTTCTTC. Translating it yields CASSPLLRDEQFF.

This chain connects TRBV28 to TRBJ2-7, with TRBD2 matching over 11 bases. CDR1 and CDR2 from the germline V gene are MDHEN and SYDVKM. The V gene end was trimmed by 6 bases and the J gene end by 3 bases; junction bases not matched to a gene: 10. The CDR3 is 16 amino acids. CDR3 coding DNA: TGTGCCAGCAGAAAGGGCACTAGCGGGAGCCTCTACGAGCAGTACTTC. Residues: CASRKGTSGSLYEQYF.

This clone was seen a handful of times. This chain connects TRBV6-4 to TRBJ2-3; possibly TRBD2 for D (5 bases). The CDR3 totals 14 residues. Between the trimmed V and J ends, which lost 2 bases and 2 bases, there was a span of 8 bases. The germline V gene has CDR1 MRHNA and CDR2 SNTAGT. This CDR3 reads CASSDEGDTDTQYF. The DNA for the CDR3 is TGTGCCAGCAGTGACGAGGGTGACACAGATACGCAGTATTTT.

The chain uses TRBV5-4 and TRBJ2-7, with 9 nucleotides matching TRBD1. The J segment lost 3 bases and the V segment lost 4 bases, leaving 8 bases of the junction unmatched. Per germline, CDR1 SGHNT and CDR2 YYREEE (reference sequence). The CDR3 runs 15 residues. CDR3 nucleotide sequence: TGTGCCAGCAGCAATCCGGGACAGGGAATCTACGAGCAGTACTTC. This codes for CASSNPGQGIYEQYF.

This clone has just one count. This chain links TRBV18 with TRBJ1-5; perhaps TRBD1 as D (5 bases). V was cut by 5 bases and J by 1 base, with 15 bases left in between. The CDR3 has 16 amino acids. CDR1 is KGHSH and CDR2 is LQKENI in the germline V gene. CDR3 sequence (DNA): TGTGCCAGCTCAACTTCGGGACCAGGCAGCAATCAGCCCCAGCATTTT. Residues: CASSTSGPGSNQPQHF.

The gene calls are TRBV5-4 and TRBJ2-7; possibly TRBD1 for D (7 bases). Trimming pared 4 bases from V and 3 bases from J, leaving 20 bases between. Germline assignment: CDR1 SGHNT and CDR2 YYREEE (reference sequence). The CDR3 contains 16 residues. This chain's CDR3 is CASSDGGQRTLYEQYF. CDR3 coding DNA: TGTGCCAGCAGCGACGGGGGACAGCGGACCCTCTACGAGCAGTACTTC.

The chain uses TRBV9 and TRBJ2-7, with D perhaps TRBD1 or TRBD2 (6 bases each). The CDR3 has 15 residues. The ends were cut back, 0 bases at V and 5 bases at J, with 15 bases in the middle. Germline CDR1 reads SGDLS; CDR2 reads YYNGEE. The CDR3 DNA reads TGTGCCAGCAGCGTAGGAGGGGGGTGGCAAAACGAGCAGTACTTC. This sequence encodes CASSVGGGWQNEQYF.

This clone was observed a single time. The CDR3 region has the DNA TGTGCCAGCAGCTTAAGAGGGATCTACAATGAGCAGTTCTTC. This sequence encodes CASSLRGIYNEQFF. J is TRBJ2-1 and V is TRBV13; D possibly corresponds to TRBD2 (5 bases). V was pared by 2 bases and J by 3 bases, with 8 bases between. Germline-derived CDR1 and CDR2 are PRHDT and FYEKMQ (reference sequence). This CDR3 spans 14 amino acids.

The gene calls are TRBV7-8 and TRBJ2-7; 9 bases fit TRBD1. Germline V gene data show CDR1 as SGHVS and CDR2 as FQNEAQ. V trimming: 3 bases; J trimming: 1 base; junction bases outside the gene matches: 7. The CDR3 extends over 16 amino acids. The CDR3 region has the DNA TGTGCCAGCAGCTTGAGGCCCGGGACAGGGTCCTACGAGCAGTACTTC. This codes for CASSLRPGTGSYEQYF.

The V and J genes are TRBV25-1 and TRBJ2-3; no reliable D call. The length of the CDR3 is 11 residues. With 3 bases removed from V and 6 bases from J, the gap between germline ends came to 4 bases. The germline CDR1 and CDR2 sequences are MGHDK and SYGVNS. The chain's CDR3 is CASSEYDTQYF. CDR3 bases: TGTGCCAGCAGTGAGTATGATACGCAGTATTTT.

The J gene is TRBJ2-5, the V gene TRBV28; D gene unclear. The CDR3 is 14 residues long. Looked up from germline, CDR1 is MDHEN and CDR2 is SYDVKM. V was pared by 7 bases and J by 3 bases, with 15 bases between. CDR3 nucleotides: TGTGCCAGCATTGGCAGTTTGTTGAAAGAGACCCAGTACTTC. Translation: CASIGSLLKETQYF.

The chain has TRBV21-1 and TRBJ2-7. TRBV21-1 is tagged as a pseudogene. There are 16 residues in the CDR3. The CDR3 sequence is CASSLSVGTASYEQYF. CDR3 sequence (DNA): TGTGCCAGCAGCTTAAGTGTGGGGACGGCCTCCTACGAGCAGTACTTC.

This sequence joins TRBV5-1 and TRBJ2-3; TRBD1 is a possible D gene (6 bases). CDR1 and CDR2 from the germline V gene are SGHRS and YFSETQ. This CDR3 has 15 amino acids. The ends were cut back, 1 base at V and 3 bases at J, with 12 bases in the middle. The CDR3: CASSLNRVATDTQYF. DNA for the CDR3: TGCGCCAGCAGCTTGAACAGGGTGGCGACAGATACGCAGTATTTT.

This chain connects TRBV7-2 to TRBJ1-1; D gene ambiguous. The V and J ends lost 5 bases and 7 bases respectively, with 14 bases between them. CDR1 is SGHTA and CDR2 is FQGNSA in the germline V gene. This CDR3 has 13 amino acids. DNA for the CDR3: TGTGCCAGCAGCGTATCTCGGGAGGGTGAAGCTTTCTTT. Amino acid sequence: CASSVSREGEAFF.

The CDR3 nucleotides read TGCGCCAGCGTGGGCTCGACAGGGATAAACACTGAAGCTTTCTTT. Translating gives CASVGSTGINTEAFF. V and J are TRBV5-1 and TRBJ1-1; 7 nucleotides match TRBD1. CDR3 length: 15 residues. Trimming at V came to 7 bases and at J to 2 bases, leaving 11 bases not matched to a gene. The germline V gene encodes CDR1 SGHRS and CDR2 YFSETQ.